The rows below give T cell receptor beta chains drawn from one sample of a study of cytomegalovirus exposure and HLA in healthy donors. Clones were read by immunoSEQ multiplex PCR, and TCRdb kept only the in-frame ones, dropping some. The data show 45,000 or so clones, with about 78% seen just once and roughly 3.4% held by the top ten. Sequenced: PBMCs. These receptors came from a woman in her twenties or thirties in good health and CMV-seronegative. Both conserved end residues are part of each CDR3. Fields, in order: clone size, V gene, J gene, D gene, CDR3 DNA, CDR3 protein. The D gene is left open where the match is weak. Size values are once, few and many counts, or a class for expanded clones, and some rows have none.

.	TRBV18	TRBJ2-5	.	TGTGCCAGCTCACCACGGACAGCAGGAGAGACCCAGTACTTC	CASSPRTAGETQYF
.	TRBV30	TRBJ2-3	TRBD1	TGTGCCTGGAGTCCCACAGGGGGCGCAGATACGCAGTATTTT	CAWSPTGGADTQYF
.	TRBV7-6	TRBJ2-7	.	TGTGCCAGCAGCTTAGAGAGGGCCGGCGAGCAGTACTTC	CASSLERAGEQYF
.	TRBV7-3	TRBJ2-2	TRBD2	TGTGCCAGCAGCTTACTTAGCGGGACCACCGGGGAGCTGTTTTTT	CASSLLSGTTGELFF
.	TRBV30	TRBJ2-5	.	TGTGCCTGGAGCCTCCCACAGGGTCAAGAGACCCAGTACTTC	CAWSLPQGQETQYF
.	TRBV7-8	TRBJ2-1	TRBD1	TGTGCCAGCAGCCAAGATCGACAGGGCAATGAGCAGTTCTTC	CASSQDRQGNEQFF
.	TRBV2	TRBJ2-1	.	TGTGCCAGCGGGGGAGGTAATGAGCAGTTCTTC	CASGGGNEQFF
.	TRBV6-5	TRBJ1-3	.	TGTGCCAGCGGAAGCGGGCTAAACACCATATATTTT	CASGSGLNTIYF
.	TRBV6-5	TRBJ2-2	.	TGTGCCAGCACCAAAGGAGGGAACACCGGGGAGCTGTTTTTT	CASTKGGNTGELFF
once	TRBV6-5	TRBJ2-3	.	TGTGCCAGCAGTTACTCTCGGTCCCCCTCGCAGTATTTT	CASSYSRSPSQYF
.	TRBV7-9	TRBJ2-7	TRBD2	TGTGCCAGCAGCCCTACTAGCGGGGCTGCATTCGAGCAGTACTTC	CASSPTSGAAFEQYF
.	TRBV6-5	TRBJ2-7	TRBD1	TGTGCCAGCAGCGCGGGACAGGGCTCCTACGAGCAGTACTTC	CASSAGQGSYEQYF
.	TRBV18	TRBJ2-1	.	TGTGCCAGCTCACCACTCTCAGGATTATACAATGAGCAGTTCTTC	CASSPLSGLYNEQFF
few	TRBV4-1	TRBJ1-5	.	TGCGCCAGCAGCATTGGGGGGAATCAGCCCCAGCATTTT	CASSIGGNQPQHF
.	TRBV13	TRBJ1-2	.	TGTGCCAGCAGCTCCGCGGAGAATAACTATGGCTACACCTTC	CASSSAENNYGYTF
.	TRBV10-2	TRBJ2-1	TRBD2	TGCGCCAGCTCCGTAGCGGGGAGCGTTGAGCAGTTCTTC	CASSVAGSVEQFF
few	TRBV5-1	TRBJ2-6	.	TGCGCCAGCAGCGTCAGGGGGGACTCTGGGGCCAACGTCCTGACTTTC	CASSVRGDSGANVLTF
.	TRBV6-5	TRBJ2-7	TRBD1	TGTGCCAGCAGTCTCAGGGACAGATCCAGCGAGCAGTACTTC	CASSLRDRSSEQYF
.	TRBV7-6	TRBJ2-5	TRBD2	TGTGCCAGCAGCTTTAGCGGGATCCAAGAGACCCAGTACTTC	CASSFSGIQETQYF
.	TRBV10-2	TRBJ2-1	.	TGCGCCAGCAGTGTCCCTATGCCCCGAAATGAGCAGTTCTTC	CASSVPMPRNEQFF
.	TRBV7-9	TRBJ1-5	.	TGTGCCAGCAGCCCACTGGACAGATCGGACCCGGATCAGCCCCAGCATTTT	CASSPLDRSDPDQPQHF
.	TRBV5-1	TRBJ2-3	.	TGCGCCAGCAGCTTGGCCTATACAGGGAGACCAGATACGCAGTATTTT	CASSLAYTGRPDTQYF
.	TRBV25-1	TRBJ2-5	TRBD1	TGTGCCAGCAGTGAGACAGGGTTGGAGACCCAGTACTTC	CASSETGLETQYF
.	TRBV7-9	TRBJ2-2	TRBD1	TGTGCCAGCAGCCCGGGACAGTTCGGGGCCGGGGAGCTGTTTTTT	CASSPGQFGAGELFF
.	TRBV28	TRBJ1-1	TRBD1	TGTGCCAGCAGTAGACCGACAGGGGGCACTGAAGCTTTCTTT	CASSRPTGGTEAFF
.	TRBV6-5	TRBJ1-6	.	TGTGCCAGCAGTGAAGACCGGGATTCACCCCTCCACTTT	CASSEDRDSPLHF
.	TRBV30	TRBJ2-1	TRBD2	TGTGCCTGTGAGTCAGGACTAGCGGACAATGAGCAGTTCTTC	CACESGLADNEQFF
few	TRBV29-1	TRBJ1-1	TRBD1	TGCAGCGCGGGACAGGGGAACACTGAAGCTTTCTTT	CSAGQGNTEAFF
.	TRBV28	TRBJ2-7	TRBD2	TGTGCCAGCAGTTCTCCCGGGACTAGCGGGTACCACGAGCAGTACTTC	CASSSPGTSGYHEQYF
.	TRBV29-1	TRBJ2-3	TRBD2	TGCAGCGTTCGAGCGGGAGGGGGCACAGATACGCAGTATTTT	CSVRAGGGTDTQYF
.	TRBV5-1	TRBJ2-3	.	TGCGCCAGCAGCCCCACGGGAACGGACTCTACTAGCACAGATACGCAGTATTTT	CASSPTGTDSTSTDTQYF
.	TRBV5-1	TRBJ2-3	.	TGCGCCAGCGGGACTGGGAGCACAGATACGCAGTATTTT	CASGTGSTDTQYF
.	TRBV6-5	TRBJ2-7	.	TGTGCCAGCAGTTACGGGAAATTGGCGGGTGACGAGCAGTACTTC	CASSYGKLAGDEQYF
.	TRBV7-9	TRBJ2-3	.	TGTGCCAGCAGCTACTCTGTCGGTCTCACAGATACGCAGTATTTT	CASSYSVGLTDTQYF
.	TRBV27	TRBJ2-3	.	TGTGCCAGCAGCCCCTCTTACACAGATACGCAGTATTTT	CASSPSYTDTQYF